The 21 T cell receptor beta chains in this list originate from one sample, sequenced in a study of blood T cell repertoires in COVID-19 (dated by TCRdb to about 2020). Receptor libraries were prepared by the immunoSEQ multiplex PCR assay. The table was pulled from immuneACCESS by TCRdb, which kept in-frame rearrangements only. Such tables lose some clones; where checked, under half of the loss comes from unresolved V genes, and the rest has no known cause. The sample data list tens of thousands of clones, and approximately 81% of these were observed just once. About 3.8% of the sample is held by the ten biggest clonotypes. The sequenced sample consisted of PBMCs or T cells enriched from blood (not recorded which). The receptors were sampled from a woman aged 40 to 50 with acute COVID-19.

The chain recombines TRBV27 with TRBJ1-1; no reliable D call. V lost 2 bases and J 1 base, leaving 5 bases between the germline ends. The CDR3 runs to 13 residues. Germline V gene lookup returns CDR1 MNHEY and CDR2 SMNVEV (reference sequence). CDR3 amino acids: CASSLRENTEAFF. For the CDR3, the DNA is TGTGCCAGCAGTTTACGGGAGAACACTGAAGCTTTCTTT.

The CDR3 protein is CASSPTGGRDTQYF. The CDR3 region has the DNA TGTGCCAGCAGCCCGACAGGGGGCCGAGATACGCAGTATTTT. This rearrangement joins TRBV7-9 to TRBJ2-3, with TRBD1 matching over 10 bases. V dropped 5 bases and J dropped 5; count of bases not matched to a gene: 4. CDR1 is SEHNR and CDR2 is FQNEAQ in the germline V gene (reference sequence). CDR3 length: 14 amino acids.

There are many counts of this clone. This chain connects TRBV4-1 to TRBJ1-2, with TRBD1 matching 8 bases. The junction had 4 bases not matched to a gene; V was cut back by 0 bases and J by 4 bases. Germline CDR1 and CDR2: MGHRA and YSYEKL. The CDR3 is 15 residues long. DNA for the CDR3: TGCGCCAGCAGCCAAGATCGGACAGGGCGCTATGGCTACACCTTC. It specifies CASSQDRTGRYGYTF.

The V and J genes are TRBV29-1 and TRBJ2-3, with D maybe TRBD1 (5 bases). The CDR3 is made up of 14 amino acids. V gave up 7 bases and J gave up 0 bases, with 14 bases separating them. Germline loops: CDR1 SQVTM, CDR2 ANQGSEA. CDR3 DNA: TGCAGCGGTGATCAGGGCCCTAGCACAGATACGCAGTATTTT. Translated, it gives CSGDQGPSTDTQYF.

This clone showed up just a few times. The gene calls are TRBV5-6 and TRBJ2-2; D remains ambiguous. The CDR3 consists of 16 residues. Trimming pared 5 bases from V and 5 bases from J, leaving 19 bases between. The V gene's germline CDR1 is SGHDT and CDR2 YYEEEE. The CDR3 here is CASSPLSALSTGELFF. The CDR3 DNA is TGTGCCAGCAGTCCCCTCTCCGCACTGAGTACCGGGGAGCTGTTTTTT.

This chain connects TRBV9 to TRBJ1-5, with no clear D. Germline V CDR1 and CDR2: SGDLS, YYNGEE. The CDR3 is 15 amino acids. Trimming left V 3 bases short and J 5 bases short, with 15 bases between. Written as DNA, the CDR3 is TGTGCCAGCAGCGCGGGTGTGGGAGTCGATCAGCCCCAGCATTTT. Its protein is CASSAGVGVDQPQHF. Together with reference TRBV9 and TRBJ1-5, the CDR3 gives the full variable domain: DSGVTQTPKHLITATGQRVTLRCSPRSGDLSVYWYQQSLDQGLQFLIQYYNGEERAKGNILERFSAQQFPDLHSELNLSSLELGDSALYFCASSAGVGVDQPQHFGDGTRLSIL.

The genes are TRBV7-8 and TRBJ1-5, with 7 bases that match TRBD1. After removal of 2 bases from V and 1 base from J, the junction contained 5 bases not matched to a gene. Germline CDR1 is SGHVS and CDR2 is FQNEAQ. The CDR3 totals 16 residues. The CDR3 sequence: CASSLTGDVSNQPQHF. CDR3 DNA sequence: TGTGCCAGCAGCTTAACAGGGGATGTCAGCAATCAGCCCCAGCATTTT.

CDR3 bases: TGTGCCAGCCGGGGACAGAGTGAAAAACTGTTTTTT. Protein sequence: CASRGQSEKLFF. The V and J genes are TRBV28 and TRBJ1-4; TRBD1 matches 7 bases. Germline V lookup: CDR1 MDHEN, CDR2 SYDVKM. The junction had 4 bases not matched to a gene; V was cut back by 8 bases and J by 7 bases. The CDR3 has 12 residues.

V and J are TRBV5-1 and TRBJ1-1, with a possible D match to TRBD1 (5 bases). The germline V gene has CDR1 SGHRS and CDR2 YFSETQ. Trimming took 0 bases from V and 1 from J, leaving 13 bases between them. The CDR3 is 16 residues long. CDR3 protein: CASSLAGTLPNTEAFF. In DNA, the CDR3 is TGCGCCAGCAGCTTGGCCGGGACTCTTCCGAACACTGAAGCTTTCTTT.

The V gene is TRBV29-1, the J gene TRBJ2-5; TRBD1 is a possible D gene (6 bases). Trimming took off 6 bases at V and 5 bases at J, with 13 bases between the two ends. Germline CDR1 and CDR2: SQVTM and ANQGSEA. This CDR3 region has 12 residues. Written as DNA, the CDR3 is TGCAGCGTCGTTGACAGGCGGGAGACCCAGTACTTC. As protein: CSVVDRRETQYF.

The CDR3 nucleotides read TGTGCCAGCAGCGTTGCAGCGGGAGCTTACTACGAGCAGTACTTC. Protein: CASSVAAGAYYEQYF. The rearrangement uses TRBV3-1 (or the pseudogene TRBV3-2) and TRBJ2-7, with 8 bases identical to TRBD2. The CDR3 sequence is 15 residues long. Per germline, CDR1 LGHDT and CDR2 YNNKEL (reference sequence). J was trimmed by 3 bases and V by 5 bases; bases with no gene match: 9.

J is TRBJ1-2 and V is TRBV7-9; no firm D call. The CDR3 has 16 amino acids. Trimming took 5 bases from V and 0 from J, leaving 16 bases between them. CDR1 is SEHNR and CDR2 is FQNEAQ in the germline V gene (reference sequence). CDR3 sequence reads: CASSLPPGAPNYGYTF. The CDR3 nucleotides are TGTGCCAGCAGCCTCCCACCGGGAGCACCTAACTATGGCTACACCTTC.

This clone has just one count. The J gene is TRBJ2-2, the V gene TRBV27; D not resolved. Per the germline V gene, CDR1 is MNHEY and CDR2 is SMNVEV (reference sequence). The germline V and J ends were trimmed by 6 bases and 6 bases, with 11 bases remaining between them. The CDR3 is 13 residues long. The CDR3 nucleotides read TGTGCCAGCAGCCCCCGAGGATCCGGGGAGCTGTTTTTT. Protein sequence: CASSPRGSGELFF.

The CDR3 loop is CASRKPGQGYEQYF. The DNA of the CDR3 is TGTGCCAGCAGGAAACCGGGACAGGGCTACGAGCAGTACTTC. V usage is TRBV28 and J usage is TRBJ2-7, with 9 bases matching TRBD1. Per the germline V gene, CDR1 is MDHEN and CDR2 is SYDVKM. The V segment lost 6 bases and the J segment 3 bases; nucleotides outside the gene matches: 6. The CDR3 extends over 14 amino acids.

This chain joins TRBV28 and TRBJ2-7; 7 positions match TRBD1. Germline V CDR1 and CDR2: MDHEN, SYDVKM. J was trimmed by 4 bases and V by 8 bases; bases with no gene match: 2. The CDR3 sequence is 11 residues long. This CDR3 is CASGQAYEQYF. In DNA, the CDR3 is TGTGCCAGCGGACAGGCTTACGAGCAGTACTTC.

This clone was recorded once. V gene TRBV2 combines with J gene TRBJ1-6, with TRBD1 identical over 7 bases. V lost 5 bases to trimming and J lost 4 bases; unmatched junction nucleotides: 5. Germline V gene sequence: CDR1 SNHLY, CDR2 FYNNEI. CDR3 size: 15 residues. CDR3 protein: CASSITTGYNSPLHF. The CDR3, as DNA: TGTGCCAGCAGTATCACGACAGGGTATAATTCACCCCTCCACTTT.

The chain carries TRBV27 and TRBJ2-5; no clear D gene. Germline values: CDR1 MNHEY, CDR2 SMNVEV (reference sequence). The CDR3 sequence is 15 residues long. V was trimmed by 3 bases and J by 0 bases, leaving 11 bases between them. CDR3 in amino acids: CASSLGESDQETQYF. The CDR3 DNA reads TGTGCCAGCAGTTTGGGCGAGTCCGACCAAGAGACCCAGTACTTC.

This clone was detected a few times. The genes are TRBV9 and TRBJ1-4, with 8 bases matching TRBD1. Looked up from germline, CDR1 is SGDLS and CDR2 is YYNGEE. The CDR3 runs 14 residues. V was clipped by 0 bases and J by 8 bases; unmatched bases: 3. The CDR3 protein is CASSVGQGREKLFF. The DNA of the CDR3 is TGTGCCAGCAGCGTAGGACAGGGGAGAGAAAAACTGTTTTTT.

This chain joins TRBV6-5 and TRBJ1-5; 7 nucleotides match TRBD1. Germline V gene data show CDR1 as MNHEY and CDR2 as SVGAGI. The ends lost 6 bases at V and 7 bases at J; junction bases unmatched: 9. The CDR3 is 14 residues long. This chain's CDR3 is CASRRQGGGQPQHF. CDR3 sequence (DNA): TGTGCCAGCAGGAGACAGGGAGGTGGACAGCCCCAGCATTTT.

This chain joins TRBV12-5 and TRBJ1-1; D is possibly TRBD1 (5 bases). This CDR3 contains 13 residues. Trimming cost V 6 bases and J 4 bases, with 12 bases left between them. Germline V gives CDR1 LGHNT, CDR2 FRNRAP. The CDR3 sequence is CASGPGVGTEAFF. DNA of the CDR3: TGTGCTAGTGGGCCGGGGGTAGGCACTGAAGCTTTCTTT. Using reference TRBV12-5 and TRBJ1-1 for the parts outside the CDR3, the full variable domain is DARVTQTPRHKVTEMGQEVTMRCQPILGHNTVFWYRQTMMQGLELLAYFRNRAPLDDSGMPKDRFSAEMPDATLATLKIQPSEPRDSAVYFCASGPGVGTEAFFGQGTRLTVV.

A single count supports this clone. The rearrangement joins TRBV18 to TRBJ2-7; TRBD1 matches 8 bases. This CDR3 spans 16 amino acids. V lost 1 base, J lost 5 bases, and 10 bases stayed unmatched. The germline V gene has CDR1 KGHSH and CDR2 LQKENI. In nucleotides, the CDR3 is TGTGCCAGCTCACCACGTCCCCGACAGGGGAACGACGAGCAGTACTTC. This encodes CASSPRPRQGNDEQYF.